This T cell receptor beta chain was captured by sequencing in a study of blood T cell repertoires in COVID-19. Overall study context: Researchers got acute and convalescent COVID-19 samples from the United States, Italy and Spain.

Using immunoSEQ multiplex PCR, the repertoire was profiled, and TCRdb retains in-frame clones only, with some absent. The sample contains approximately 70,000 clones, 88% of which appear only once. The sample was peripheral blood. This receptor was identified in a human donor in a cohort sampled during active COVID-19.

CDR3 in DNA: TGTGCCAGTAGTATCACTCGACAGGGGCCTCGGGGCACCGGGGAGCTGTTTTTT. It translates to CASSITRQGPRGTGELFF. The chain is built from TRBV19 and TRBJ2-2; 8 bases map to TRBD1. Germline V gene lookup returns CDR1 LNHDA and CDR2 SQIVND (reference sequence). CDR3 length equals 18 residues. Trimming at V came to 3 bases and at J to 4 bases, leaving 13 bases not matched to a gene.